This TCR beta chain was identified during a study of T cells in Graves' hyperthyroidism and ophthalmopathy. Ophthalmopathy cases scored 3 or more on the Clinical Activity Score and 4 or more on NOSPECS grade, with duration below 3 months. There were TCR beta CDR3 regions amplified from RNA transcripts. The study used the HTBI primer set for a first-round RT-PCR of the TCR CDR3. TCRdb used MiXCR to reprocess the multiplex PCR reads, holding one entry per CDR3 protein. Among about 610,000 distinct CDR3 sequences listed, about 14% were seen once. The origin of this receptor is a woman between 35 and 50 years old with Graves' ophthalmopathy. The specimen sequenced was blood.

The CDR3 is CSVEEGQGMGEQYF. DNA for the CDR3: TGCAGCGTTGAAGAAGGGCAAGGAATGGGGGAGCAGTACTTC. V is TRBV29-1 and J is TRBJ2-7; D ambiguous. With 0 bases removed from V and 7 bases from J, the gap between germline ends came to 16 bases. The germline V gene encodes CDR1 SQVTM and CDR2 ANQGSEA. The CDR3 has 14 residues.